This T cell receptor beta chain was found in a study of shared clonotypes between healthy human individuals (dated by TCRdb to about 2020). Notes on the research overall: The cohort comprised a couple of women and a few men aged 18 to 49 years. For each donor, CD4 naive and CD4 memory were each run on three plates, CD8 naive on two plates, and CD8 memory on one plate. The study deeply sequenced blood TCR repertoires of 5 or 6 healthy adults to estimate repertoire size and the extent of clonotype sharing between individuals. Libraries were prepared and TCR repertoires were sequenced by different laboratories using diverse techniques, in order to increase sequencing depth and limit assay-specific biases. Each donor's leukapheresis produced roughly between about 0.9 and 9.5 billion PBMCs. Broader findings and caveats from the paper: About 5% of naive CD4, 3.5% of naive CD8, about 2.4% of memory CD4, and 0.4% of memory CD8 clonotypes were shared across a few donors. Compared with non-shared clonotypes, clonotypes shared by all four sorted-subset donors had higher generation probabilities. The genetic and exposure-history diversity represented was limited by the small number of donors. Naive subsets generally had larger estimated clonotype richness than memory subsets did. Incomplete sequencing was indicated by rarefaction of sorted-subset datasets, despite the large sequencing depth. Based on pairwise subsampling, the degree of clonotype sharing among donors was expected to be affected by sequencing depth. Only blood was sampled, and tissue TCR repertoires likely differ from those in blood.

CD8 naive samples were obtained by positive selection for CCR7 among CD45RO-negative cells, yielding a CD45RA+CCR7+ population from which TemRA cells were excluded. The donors were healthy, HIV-negative adults with no recently reported acute infections or vaccinations. Only Caucasian adults living in Nashville, Tennessee, USA were represented among the donors. Blood was obtained by leukapheresis, after which PBMCs were separated by Ficoll-Histopaque density gradient centrifugation and cryopreserved in liquid nitrogen vapor phase. Analytical flow cytometry was used to check the purity and quantity of each magnetically sorted T cell population. Genomic DNA was isolated from every sorted fraction and measured by UV absorbance on a Nanodrop 2000c. TCR CDR3 regions were amplified from genomic DNA by multiplex PCR using the deep immunoSEQ assay. Genomic DNA extracted from each cell subset was distributed evenly over all wells of several immunoSEQ 96-well plates, and each plate served as one replicate. For sorted subsets, each replicate PCR was loaded with approximately 0.2 ug genomic DNA, equivalent to 30,000 or so T cell genomes. Purified libraries were measured with a Qubit 3.0 fluorometer, size-checked on a Bioanalyzer 2100, and measured again with the KAPA Library Quantification kit. A separate single-read 150-cycle Illumina NextSeq 550 flow cell was used to sequence each immunoSEQ 96-well plate. From the authors' description of their analysis: Because only junctional sequences without quality scores were contained in the immunoSEQ output, filtering matching that applied to full-length reads could not be performed. Sequences were annotated with PyIR, a Python wrapper for IgBLAST v1.9, and V/J genes and CDR3 were assigned using IMGT germline references. Any read was removed if the V/J assignment was weak (E-value above 1e-6), the CDR3 was missing, or the read contained stop codons, out-of-frame junctions, or ambiguous translated residues. A V3J clonotype was defined by an identical inferred V gene, J gene, and CDR3 amino acid sequence. Percentage overlap between repertoires was computed as shared unique clonotypes divided by the size of the smaller repertoire. Repertoire richness was assessed with RTK rarefaction, the Chao1 estimator, and Recon v2.1 estimates of unobserved clonotypes. For all TCRbeta clonotypes obtained by the gDNA method from a few donors, generation probabilities were computed with OLGA. TCRdb retrieved this table from immuneACCESS and kept in-frame rearrangements only. Not all clones are present; in checked studies, unresolved V genes account for under half, and no reason is known for the remainder. The V and J calls and clone size come from that table; D and trimming were worked out from the DNA. For this sample there are about 2 million clones; approximately 95% appear just once. Clones ranked in the top ten supply more than 0.9% of the sample.

About this clone: It has no known antigen specificity. Base qualities are not at hand, and no much larger clone is one base apart.

Counted from cysteine to phenylalanine, this CDR3 has 16 amino acids. The only DNA kept is the CDR3, 48 bases in frame from the first base. Deletion took 0 bases off V and 2 bases off J, with a span of 13 bases between the germline ends. CDR1 is given as MNHNY and CDR2 as SVGAGI, both from the germline V gene (reference sequence). The sequence derives from a man aged 18 to 29 in good health. The specimen sequenced was naive CD8+ T cells sorted from blood. Explained via the paper, the cell subset or site label denotes: CD45RA+CCR7+. The chain joins TRBV6-6 to TRBJ1-1, with the D gene call left open. The nucleotides read TGTGCCAGCAGTTACTCCGGAGGCCGGGTCAACACTGAAGCTTTCTTT. The encoded protein is CASSYSGGRVNTEAFF.